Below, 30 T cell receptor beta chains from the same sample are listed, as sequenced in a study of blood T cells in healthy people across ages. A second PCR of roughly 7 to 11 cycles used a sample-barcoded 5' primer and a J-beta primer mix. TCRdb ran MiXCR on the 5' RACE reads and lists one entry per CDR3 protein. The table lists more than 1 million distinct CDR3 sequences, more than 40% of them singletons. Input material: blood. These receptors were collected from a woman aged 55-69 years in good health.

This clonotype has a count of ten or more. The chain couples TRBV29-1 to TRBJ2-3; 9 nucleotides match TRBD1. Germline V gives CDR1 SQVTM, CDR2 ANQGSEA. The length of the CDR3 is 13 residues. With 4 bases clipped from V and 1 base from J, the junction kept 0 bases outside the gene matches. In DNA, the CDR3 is TGCAGCGTTGGACAGGGGGGCACAGATACGCAGTATTTT. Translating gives CSVGQGGTDTQYF.

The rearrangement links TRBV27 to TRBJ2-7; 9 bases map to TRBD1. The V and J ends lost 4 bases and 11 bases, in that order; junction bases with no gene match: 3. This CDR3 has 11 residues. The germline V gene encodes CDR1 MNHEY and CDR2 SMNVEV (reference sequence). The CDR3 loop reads CASSSQGAEYF. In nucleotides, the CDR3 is TGTGCCAGCAGTTCACAGGGGGCTGAGTACTTC.

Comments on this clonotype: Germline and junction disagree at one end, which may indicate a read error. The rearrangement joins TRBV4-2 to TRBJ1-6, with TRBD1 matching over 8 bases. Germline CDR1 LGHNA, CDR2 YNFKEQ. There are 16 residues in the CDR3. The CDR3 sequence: CAGSRIQGDSNSPPHF. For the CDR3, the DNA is TGTGCCGGCAGCCGGATACAGGGGGATAGTAATTCACCCCCCCACTTT.

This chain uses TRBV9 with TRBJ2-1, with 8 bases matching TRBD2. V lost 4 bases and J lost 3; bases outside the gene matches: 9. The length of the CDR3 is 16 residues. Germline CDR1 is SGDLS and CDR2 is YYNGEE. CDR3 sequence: CASSRWRAGDYNEQFF. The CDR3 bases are TGTGCCAGCAGCCGGTGGAGAGCGGGAGACTACAATGAGCAGTTCTTC.

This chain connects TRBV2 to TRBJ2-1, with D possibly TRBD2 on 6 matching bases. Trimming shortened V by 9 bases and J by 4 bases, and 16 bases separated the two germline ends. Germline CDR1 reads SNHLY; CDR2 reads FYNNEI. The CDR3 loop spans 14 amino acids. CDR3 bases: TGTGCCAGTACTGGGGACTCCTTTTACAATGAGCAGTTCTTC. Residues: CASTGDSFYNEQFF. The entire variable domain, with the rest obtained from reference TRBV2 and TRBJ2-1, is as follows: EPEVTQTPSHQVTQMGQEVILRCVPISNHLYFYWYRQILGQKVEFLVSFYNNEISEKSEIFDDQFSVERPDGSNFTLKIRSTKLEDSAMYFCASTGDSFYNEQFFGPGTRLTVL.

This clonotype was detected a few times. The CDR3 is CAISELAGGHEQYF. CDR3 nucleotides: TGTGCCATCAGTGAGTTAGCGGGAGGGCACGAGCAGTACTTC. The rearrangement uses TRBV10-3 and TRBJ2-4; 11 bases match TRBD2. With the DNA end fitting TRBJ2-7 better, the J assignment may be wrong. Germline CDR1 ENHRY, CDR2 SYGVKD. CDR3 length: 14 residues.

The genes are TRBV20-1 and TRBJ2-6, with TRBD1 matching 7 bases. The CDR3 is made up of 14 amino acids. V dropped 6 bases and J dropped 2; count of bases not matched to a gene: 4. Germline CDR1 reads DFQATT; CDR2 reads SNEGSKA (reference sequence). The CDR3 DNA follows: TGCAGTGCCACCGACAGGGCTGGGGCCAACGTCCTGACTTTC. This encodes CSATDRAGANVLTF.

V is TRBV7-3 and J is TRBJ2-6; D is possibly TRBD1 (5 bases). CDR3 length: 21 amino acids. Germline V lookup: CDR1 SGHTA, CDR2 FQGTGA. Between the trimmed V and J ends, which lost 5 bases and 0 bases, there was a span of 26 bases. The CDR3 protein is CASSRLPPGLGVDSGANVLTF. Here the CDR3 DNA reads TGTGCCAGCAGCCGACTCCCCCCAGGGTTAGGGGTGGACTCTGGGGCCAACGTCCTGACTTTC.

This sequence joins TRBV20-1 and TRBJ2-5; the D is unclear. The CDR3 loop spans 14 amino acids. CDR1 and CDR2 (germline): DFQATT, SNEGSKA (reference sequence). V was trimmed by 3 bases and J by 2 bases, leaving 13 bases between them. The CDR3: CSASKLTPQETQYF. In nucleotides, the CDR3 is TGCAGTGCTAGTAAGCTAACCCCTCAAGAGACCCAGTACTTC.

The CDR3, as DNA: TGTGCCAGCAGCTCGGGGGGGACGGTAAATGAAAAACTGTTTTTT. Amino acid sequence: CASSSGGTVNEKLFF. V is TRBV5-6 and J is TRBJ1-4; D is perhaps TRBD1 (5 bases). Germline values: CDR1 SGHDT, CDR2 YYEEEE. The CDR3 consists of 15 residues. Trimming left V 3 bases short and J 5 bases short, with 14 bases between.

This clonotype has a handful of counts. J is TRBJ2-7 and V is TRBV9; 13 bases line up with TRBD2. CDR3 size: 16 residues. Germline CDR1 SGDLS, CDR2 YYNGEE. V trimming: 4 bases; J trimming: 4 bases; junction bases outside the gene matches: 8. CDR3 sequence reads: CASSPRLAGGVYEQYF. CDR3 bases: TGTGCCAGCAGCCCTAGACTAGCGGGAGGAGTGTACGAGCAGTACTTC.

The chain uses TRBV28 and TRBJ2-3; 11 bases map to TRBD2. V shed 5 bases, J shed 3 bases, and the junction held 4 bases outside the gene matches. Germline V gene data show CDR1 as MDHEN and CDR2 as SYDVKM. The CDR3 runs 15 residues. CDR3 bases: TGTGCCAGCAGTCCCTGGACTAGCGGGACAGATACGCAGTATTTT. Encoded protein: CASSPWTSGTDTQYF.

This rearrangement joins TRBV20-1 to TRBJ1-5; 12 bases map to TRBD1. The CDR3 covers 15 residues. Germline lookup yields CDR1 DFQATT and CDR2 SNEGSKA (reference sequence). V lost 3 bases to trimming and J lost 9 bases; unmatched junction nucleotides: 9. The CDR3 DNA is TGCAGTGCTAGTGGGGACAGGGGGCCGGAAGGGCCCCAGCATTTT. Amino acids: CSASGDRGPEGPQHF.

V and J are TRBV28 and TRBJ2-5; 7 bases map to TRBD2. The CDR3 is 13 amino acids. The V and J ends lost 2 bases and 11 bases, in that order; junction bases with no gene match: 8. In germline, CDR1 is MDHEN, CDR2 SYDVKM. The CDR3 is CASSLGRGREQYF. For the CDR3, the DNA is TGTGCCAGCAGTTTAGGCCGGGGGAGGGAGCAGTACTTC.

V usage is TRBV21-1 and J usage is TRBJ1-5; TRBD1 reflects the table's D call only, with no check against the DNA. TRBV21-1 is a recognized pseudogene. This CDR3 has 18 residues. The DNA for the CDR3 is TGTGCCAGCAGCAAAGACAGCACAGGGAGATGTAGCAATCAGCCCCAGCATTTT. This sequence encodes CASSKDSTGRCSNQPQHF.

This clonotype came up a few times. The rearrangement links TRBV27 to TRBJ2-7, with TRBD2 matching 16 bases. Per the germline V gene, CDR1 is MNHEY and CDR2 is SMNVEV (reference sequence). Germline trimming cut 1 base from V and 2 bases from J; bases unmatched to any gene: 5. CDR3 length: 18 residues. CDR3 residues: CASSLYPGLAGGPYEQYF. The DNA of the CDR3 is TGTGCCAGCAGTTTATATCCGGGACTAGCGGGAGGGCCCTACGAGCAGTACTTC.

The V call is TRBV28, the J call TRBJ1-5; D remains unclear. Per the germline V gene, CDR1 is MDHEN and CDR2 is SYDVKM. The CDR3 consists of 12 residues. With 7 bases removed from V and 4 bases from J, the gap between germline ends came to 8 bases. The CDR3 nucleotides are TGTGCCAGCAACCCGTCTAATCAGCCCCAGCATTTT. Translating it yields CASNPSNQPQHF.

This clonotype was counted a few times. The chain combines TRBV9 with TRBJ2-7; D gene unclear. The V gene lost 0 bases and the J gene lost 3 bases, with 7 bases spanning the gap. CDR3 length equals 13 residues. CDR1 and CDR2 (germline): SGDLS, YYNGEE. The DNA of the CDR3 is TGTGCCAGCAGCGTAGCTCCCCTCTACGAGCAGTACTTC. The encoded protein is CASSVAPLYEQYF.

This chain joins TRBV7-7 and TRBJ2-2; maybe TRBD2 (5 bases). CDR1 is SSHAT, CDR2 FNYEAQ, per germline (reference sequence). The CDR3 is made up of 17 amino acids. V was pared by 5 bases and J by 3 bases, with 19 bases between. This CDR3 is CASSLTAALVDTGELFF. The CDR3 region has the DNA TGTGCCAGCAGCCTCACAGCGGCGTTGGTAGACACCGGGGAGCTGTTTTTT.

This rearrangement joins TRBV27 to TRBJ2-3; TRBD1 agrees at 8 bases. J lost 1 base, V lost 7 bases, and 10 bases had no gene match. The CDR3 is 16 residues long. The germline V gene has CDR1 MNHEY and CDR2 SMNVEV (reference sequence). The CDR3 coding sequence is TGTGCCAGCATCCCAGGGGGCACAGGGCGCACAGATACGCAGTATTTT. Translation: CASIPGGTGRTDTQYF.

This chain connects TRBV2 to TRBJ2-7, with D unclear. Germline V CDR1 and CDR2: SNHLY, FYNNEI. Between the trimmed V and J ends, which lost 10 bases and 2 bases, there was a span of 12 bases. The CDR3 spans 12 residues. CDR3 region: CANGHNPYEQYF. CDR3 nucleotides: TGTGCCAACGGTCATAACCCCTACGAGCAGTACTTC. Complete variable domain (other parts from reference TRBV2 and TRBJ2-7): EPEVTQTPSHQVTQMGQEVILRCVPISNHLYFYWYRQILGQKVEFLVSFYNNEISEKSEIFDDQFSVERPDGSNFTLKIRSTKLEDSAMYFCANGHNPYEQYFGPGTRLTVT.

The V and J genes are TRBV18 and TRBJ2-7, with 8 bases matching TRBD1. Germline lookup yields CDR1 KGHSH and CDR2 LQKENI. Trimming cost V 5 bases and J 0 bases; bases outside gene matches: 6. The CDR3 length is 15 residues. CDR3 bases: TGTGCCAGCTCAGAGAGACAGGGGAGCTCCTACGAGCAGTACTTC. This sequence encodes CASSERQGSSYEQYF.

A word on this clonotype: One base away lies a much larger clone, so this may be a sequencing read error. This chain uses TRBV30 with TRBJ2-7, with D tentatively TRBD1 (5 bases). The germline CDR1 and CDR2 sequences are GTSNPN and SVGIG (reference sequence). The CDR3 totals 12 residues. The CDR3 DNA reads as TGTGCCTGGAAGACAGACTCCCACGAGCAGTACTTC. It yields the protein CAWKTDSHEQYF.

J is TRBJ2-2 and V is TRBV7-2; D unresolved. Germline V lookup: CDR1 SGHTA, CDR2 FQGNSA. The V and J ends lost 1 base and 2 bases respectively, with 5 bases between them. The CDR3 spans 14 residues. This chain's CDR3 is CASSLVRNTGELFF. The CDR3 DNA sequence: TGTGCCAGCAGCTTAGTAAGAAACACCGGGGAGCTGTTTTTT.

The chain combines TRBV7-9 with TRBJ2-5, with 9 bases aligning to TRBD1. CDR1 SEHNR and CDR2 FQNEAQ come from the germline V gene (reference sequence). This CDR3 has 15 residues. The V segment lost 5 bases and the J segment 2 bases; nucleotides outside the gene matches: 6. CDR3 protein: CASSAPGQGQETQYF. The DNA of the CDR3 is TGTGCCAGCAGCGCTCCGGGACAGGGTCAAGAGACCCAGTACTTC. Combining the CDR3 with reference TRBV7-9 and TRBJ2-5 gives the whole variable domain DTGVSQNPRHKITKRGQNVTFRCDPISEHNRLYWYRQTLGQGPEFLTYFQNEAQLEKSRLLSDRFSAERPKGSFSTLEIQRTEQGDSAMYLCASSAPGQGQETQYFGPGTRLLVL.

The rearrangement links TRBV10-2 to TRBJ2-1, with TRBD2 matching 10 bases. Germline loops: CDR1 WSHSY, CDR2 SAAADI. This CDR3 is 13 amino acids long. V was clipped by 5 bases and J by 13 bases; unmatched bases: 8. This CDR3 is CASSKREGETQFF. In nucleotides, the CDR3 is TGCGCCAGCAGTAAGCGGGAGGGGGAGACCCAGTTCTTC.

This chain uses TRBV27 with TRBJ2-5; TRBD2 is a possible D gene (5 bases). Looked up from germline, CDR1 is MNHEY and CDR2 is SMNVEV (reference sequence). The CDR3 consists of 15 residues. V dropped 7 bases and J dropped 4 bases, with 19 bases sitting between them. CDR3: CASIGRVWGVETQYF. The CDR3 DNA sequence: TGTGCCAGCATAGGGCGGGTTTGGGGTGTAGAGACCCAGTACTTC.

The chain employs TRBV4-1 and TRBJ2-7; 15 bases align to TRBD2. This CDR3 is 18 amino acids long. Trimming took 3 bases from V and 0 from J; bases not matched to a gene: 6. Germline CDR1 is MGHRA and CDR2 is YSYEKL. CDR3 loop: CASSQGTSGRPSSYEQYF. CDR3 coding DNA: TGCGCCAGCAGCCAGGGGACTAGCGGGAGGCCGAGCTCCTACGAGCAGTACTTC.

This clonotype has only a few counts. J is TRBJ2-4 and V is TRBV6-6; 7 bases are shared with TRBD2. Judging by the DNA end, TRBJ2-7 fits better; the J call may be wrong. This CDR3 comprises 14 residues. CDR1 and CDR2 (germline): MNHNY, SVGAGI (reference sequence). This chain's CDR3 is CASSLPQRGHEQYF. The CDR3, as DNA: TGTGCCAGCAGTCTCCCTCAGCGGGGACACGAGCAGTACTTC.

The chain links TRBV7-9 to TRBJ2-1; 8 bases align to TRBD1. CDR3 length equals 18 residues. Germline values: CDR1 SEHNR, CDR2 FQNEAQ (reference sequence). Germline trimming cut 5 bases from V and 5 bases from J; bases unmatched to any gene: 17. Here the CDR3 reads CASSAFRTAGTGHNEQFF. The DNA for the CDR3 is TGTGCCAGCAGCGCCTTTCGGACGGCAGGGACAGGTCACAATGAGCAGTTCTTC.